A selection of T cell receptor beta chains follows, all from one sample in a study of T cells after yellow fever vaccination. MiXCR, run by TCRdb on the 5' RACE reads, gives a single entry per CDR3 protein. This table has 200,000 to 300,000 distinct CDR3 sequences, roughly 4% appearing once. The specimen was PBMCs, collected 15 days after the yellow fever booster vaccination. These receptors came from a man between 18 and 35 years old who received the YFV17D yellow fever vaccine. The CDR3 runs from the conserved cysteine through the conserved F or W.

V	J	CDR3
TRBV15	TRBJ2-2	CATSRVTSGGGELFF
TRBV6-1	TRBJ1-1	CASSEDRGDTEAFF
TRBV7-6	TRBJ2-5	CASSRGGTTQETQYF
TRBV27	TRBJ1-6	CASSWSVGVYSPLHF
TRBV20-1	TRBJ2-1	CSARDPPQGEQFF
TRBV27	TRBJ1-1	CASTPGDRLNTEAFF
TRBV7-3	TRBJ2-3	CASSLSGVQAQYF
TRBV4-1	TRBJ1-2	CASSPAALDYGYTF
TRBV6-6	TRBJ1-6	CASSYSTRHNSPLHF
TRBV2	TRBJ2-3	CASSEQGDRGIGGTQYF
TRBV24-1	TRBJ2-3	CATSGGSTDTQYF
TRBV12-3/TRBV12-4	TRBJ1-5	CASSPTRDKAEGYSNQPQHF
TRBV5-6	TRBJ2-3	CASSLGDLARTQYF
TRBV5-6	TRBJ2-7	CASSLDRGGQQYF
TRBV4-3	TRBJ1-6	CASSETNWGNSPLHF
TRBV27	TRBJ2-1	CASSLFGTVYNEQFF
TRBV14	TRBJ2-1	CASSPGPAGAHNEQFF
TRBV5-1	TRBJ2-2	CASSLTGANTGELFF
TRBV7-6	TRBJ2-1	CASSSIRLNHEQFF
TRBV7-9	TRBJ2-5	CASSLFETQYF
TRBV7-2	TRBJ2-3	CASSHTSGGDTDTQYF
TRBV9	TRBJ2-1	CASSVEEYNEQFF
TRBV7-9	TRBJ2-3	CASSLAVTGADTQYF
TRBV6-6	TRBJ2-1	CASSYYEDNEQFF
TRBV7-6	TRBJ1-5	CASSLAPQFQPQHF
TRBV5-1	TRBJ1-5	CASSIDGDQPQHF
TRBV27	TRBJ2-7	CASSPYPTGGHYEQYF
TRBV4-3	TRBJ1-1	CASSQVGVLTEAFF
TRBV6-6	TRBJ2-2	CASSWTSGGDTGELFF
TRBV7-7	TRBJ2-2	CASQLERGGELFF
TRBV7-9	TRBJ2-6	CASTPGQGAPLSGANVLTF
TRBV3-1	TRBJ1-2	CASSQETARGYTF
TRBV25-1	TRBJ1-2	CASSEFAGGYTF
TRBV3-1	TRBJ1-5	CASSQGAQMNQPQHF
TRBV7-8	TRBJ2-3	CASSLAPWDRGGDTQYF
TRBV29-1	TRBJ2-3	CSVAGTRGEDTQYF
TRBV7-8	TRBJ2-1	CASSLGLGEYRGEQFF
TRBV7-8	TRBJ2-4	CASSIGELQGRAKNIQYF
TRBV14	TRBJ2-1	CASSQDVDVSYNEQFF
TRBV11-2	TRBJ1-6	CASSSPRDRGFVYNSPLHF
TRBV20-1	TRBJ2-7	CSARDAGGSYEQYF
TRBV25-1	TRBJ2-1	CASSEFGLAYSQFF
TRBV7-2	TRBJ2-5	CASSLGGGGEETQYF
TRBV20-1	TRBJ1-3	CSASSHNSGNTIYF
TRBV5-7	TRBJ2-4	CASRLIRGSAKNIQYF
TRBV19	TRBJ1-5	CASSPGGRNQPQHF
TRBV6-6	TRBJ2-4	CATQGAQGKNIQYF
TRBV20-1	TRBJ2-3	CSAQGLAGGHRTQYF
TRBV5-6	TRBJ2-5	CASSLRQVGETQYF
TRBV5-4	TRBJ2-1	CASSTLNEQFF
TRBV28	TRBJ2-7	CASSFGQGAIFFDEQYF